The present TCR beta chain was sequenced within a study of OX40 agonist ivuxolimab in advanced cancers. Looked up from germline, CDR1 is SQVTM and CDR2 is ANQGSEA. The CDR3 covers 12 residues. The V end lost 4 bases, the J end lost 6 bases, and 13 bases lay between the germline ends. Some clones are missing from TCRdb's copy, which holds only in-frame ones; the method was immunoSEQ multiplex PCR. The profile shows tens of thousands of clones, approximately 80% of them singletons. This sequence was found in an adult with an advanced solid tumor such as melanoma, head and neck, liver or kidney cancer. This chain joins TRBV29-1 and TRBJ2-7, with D perhaps matching TRBD2 (6 bases). Sequencing was performed on CD4+ or CD8+ T cells sorted from blood, taken in a trial of the OX40 agonist ivuxolimab. DNA for the CDR3: TGCAGCGTTGTGCGGGGCCCCCTCGAGCAGTACTTC. Amino acid sequence: CSVVRGPLEQYF.